These 3 T cell receptor beta chains came from one sample sequenced in a study of shared clonotypes between healthy human individuals. The assay was immunoSEQ multiplex PCR, and TCRdb's table has in-frame clones only and misses some. The data show millions of clones, roughly 91% seen once. Naive CD8 cells comprised CD45RO-negative, CCR7-positively selected cells, excluding terminally differentiated effector memory CD45RA+ cells. Sequencing used naive CD8+ T cells from PBMCs. All receptors derive from a man aged 18 to 35 in good health. Some clones in this sample may be carry-over from other donors' samples.

This rearrangement joins TRBV27 to TRBJ2-7; D possibly corresponds to TRBD1 (5 bases). The V gene lost 8 bases and the J gene lost 2 bases, with 16 bases spanning the gap. The CDR3 sequence is 14 residues long. The germline V gene has CDR1 MNHEY and CDR2 SMNVEV (reference sequence). CDR3 region: CASGLSGIPYEQYF. CDR3 nucleotides: TGTGCCAGCGGCCTATCAGGGATTCCCTACGAGCAGTACTTC.

This chain uses TRBV6-5 with TRBJ2-7; TRBD2 aligns across 7 bases. The CDR3 runs 15 residues. Trimming took 5 bases from V and 2 from J; bases not matched to a gene: 9. CDR1 MNHEY and CDR2 SVGAGI come from the germline V gene. CDR3 residues: CASSPLGGGAYEQYF. For the CDR3, the DNA is TGTGCCAGCAGTCCCCTTGGCGGGGGAGCCTACGAGCAGTACTTC.

This rearrangement joins TRBV28 to TRBJ2-3; possibly TRBD2 for D (6 bases). V was clipped by 4 bases and J by 2 bases, with 10 bases between them. The germline gives CDR1 MDHEN, CDR2 SYDVKM. This CDR3 has 14 residues. This chain's CDR3 is CASSSSGDTDTQYF. CDR3 nucleotides: TGTGCCAGCAGTTCATCGGGGGACACAGATACGCAGTATTTT.